This passage covers 13 T cell receptor beta chains from one sample sequenced in a study of coeliac disease. The method was immunoSEQ multiplex PCR; TCRdb's version includes in-frame clones alone and lacks a portion of them. The profile shows some 8,700 clones, 57% of them singletons. The sequenced sample consisted of intraepithelial lymphocytes from the gut. The receptors stem from a woman aged 55-75 years with celiac disease.

This chain connects TRBV19 to TRBJ1-2; unclear D gene. V was clipped by 4 bases and J by 5 bases, with 8 bases between them. The CDR3 runs 12 residues. The germline gives CDR1 LNHDA, CDR2 SQIVND (reference sequence). CDR3 residues: CASSTVRYGYTF. CDR3 DNA: TGTGCCAGTAGTACGGTTCGATATGGCTACACCTTC.

The chain carries TRBV19 and TRBJ2-5, with a weak D call TRBD2 (6 bases). The V gene lost 5 bases and the J gene lost 4 bases, with 23 bases spanning the gap. There are 17 residues in the CDR3. Germline V gives CDR1 LNHDA, CDR2 SQIVND (reference sequence). CDR3 residues: CASSPLTGSPGRETQYF. The CDR3 DNA reads TGTGCCAGTAGTCCTCTCACCGGGAGCCCCGGTAGAGAGACCCAGTACTTC.

CDR3 DNA sequence: TGTGCCAGCAGCTCCTCTGACAGGGTCAATGAGCAGTTCTTC. It specifies CASSSSDRVNEQFF. V usage is TRBV5-4 and J usage is TRBJ2-1; TRBD1 matches 7 bases. V was clipped by 3 bases and J by 6 bases; unmatched bases: 6. Germline V CDR1 and CDR2: SGHNT, YYREEE (reference sequence). This CDR3 has 14 residues.

The rearrangement links TRBV4-3 to TRBJ2-7; D perhaps matches TRBD2 (7 bases). Germline values: CDR1 LGHNA, CDR2 YSLEER. The CDR3 contains 14 residues. Trimming took off 3 bases at V and 2 bases at J, with 11 bases between the two ends. The CDR3 protein is CASSQEGGPYEQYF. CDR3 in DNA: TGCGCCAGCAGCCAGGAGGGGGGGCCCTACGAGCAGTACTTC.

J is TRBJ2-7 and V is TRBV5-6; D not certain. Trimming cost V 2 bases and J 3 bases, with 9 bases left between them. The CDR3 spans 13 residues. In germline, CDR1 is SGHDT, CDR2 YYEEEE. The CDR3 loop is CASSFRSNYEQYF. CDR3 DNA: TGTGCCAGCAGCTTTCGGAGTAACTACGAGCAGTACTTC.

The chain carries TRBV7-9 and TRBJ2-7; 9 bases are a match to TRBD1. The CDR3 consists of 15 residues. Per germline, CDR1 SEHNR and CDR2 FQNEAQ (reference sequence). V lost 5 bases, J lost 1 base, and 6 bases stayed unmatched. CDR3 in amino acids: CASSPGQGISYEQYF. DNA of the CDR3: TGTGCCAGCAGCCCAGGACAGGGGATTTCCTACGAGCAGTACTTC.

This clone was observed a few times. The chain employs TRBV7-3 and TRBJ2-1, with 8 positions matching TRBD1. The length of the CDR3 is 16 residues. The V and J ends lost 4 bases and 4 bases, in that order; junction bases with no gene match: 9. Looked up from germline, CDR1 is SGHTA and CDR2 is FQGTGA. CDR3 sequence: CASSSPGTGNYNEQFF. The CDR3 DNA follows: TGTGCCAGCAGCTCTCCCGGGACAGGCAATTACAATGAGCAGTTCTTC.

In its sample, this clone is medium-sized. The chain recombines TRBV20-1 with TRBJ2-7; weak D call: TRBD1 (6 bases). Germline loops: CDR1 DFQATT, CDR2 SNEGSKA (reference sequence). Trimming stripped 2 bases from V and 5 bases from J, with 7 bases between. This CDR3 is built from 11 residues. CDR3 coding DNA: TGCAGTGCTAGACCAGGGGACGAGCAGTACTTC. Translation: CSARPGDEQYF.

This rearrangement joins TRBV13 to TRBJ2-2; no clear D. V was shortened by 4 bases and J by 6 bases, with 6 bases between the two germline ends. This CDR3 is built from 12 residues. Germline V gene sequence: CDR1 PRHDT, CDR2 FYEKMQ (reference sequence). As DNA, the CDR3 is TGTGCCAGCAGCTACCCGGCCGGGGAGCTGTTTTTT. Residues: CASSYPAGELFF.

The rearrangement uses TRBV5-1 and TRBJ2-7; D is unresolved. CDR1 is SGHRS, CDR2 YFSETQ, per germline. Deletions cut 0 bases from V and 7 bases from J, with 11 bases between. CDR3 length equals 13 residues. CDR3 sequence: CASSLVFGEEQYF. CDR3 in DNA: TGCGCCAGCAGCTTGGTGTTTGGTGAGGAGCAGTACTTC.

The rearrangement uses TRBV5-8 and TRBJ2-5, with 9 positions matching TRBD2. The CDR3 contains 16 residues. Trimming cost V 4 bases and J 5 bases; bases outside gene matches: 12. CDR1 is SGHTS, CDR2 YDEGEE, per germline. The CDR3 DNA follows: TGTGCCAGCAGCCAAGCGGGAGGTGTTGTGTGGGAGACCCAGTACTTC. Translating gives CASSQAGGVVWETQYF.

This rearrangement joins TRBV21-1 to TRBJ2-2; TRBD2, the table's D call, lacks a check against the DNA. TRBV21-1 is given as a pseudogene. The CDR3 totals 18 residues. CDR3 in amino acids: CASSKDSGRARNTGELFF. For the CDR3, the DNA is TGTGCCAGCAGCAAAGACAGCGGGAGGGCACGAAACACCGGGGAGCTGTTTTTT.

The chain employs TRBV6-5 and TRBJ1-1; D ambiguous. The CDR3 is made up of 15 amino acids. Germline V CDR1 and CDR2: MNHEY, SVGAGI. V was cut by 6 bases and J by 1 base, with 15 bases left in between. The CDR3 region is CASSYTLEGNTEAFF. CDR3 sequence (DNA): TGTGCCAGCAGCTATACCCTTGAGGGGAACACTGAAGCTTTCTTT.